These T cell receptor beta chains were read from a single sample in a study of T cell responses to AZD1222 COVID-19 vaccine. Repertoires were generated with immunoSEQ multiplex PCR, while TCRdb's copy carries only in-frame clones and drops some. The sample records fewer than 250,000 clones, 85% to 95% being singletons. Sequenced material: peripheral blood, taken on day 0 of AZD1222 vaccination. These receptor sequences come from an adult in good health. Each CDR3 is given with its conserved first and last residue. D genes are given only for firm matches. The listing skips clone size in some rows; elsewhere it reads once, few, many or a size class.

>-|TRBV18|-|TRBJ1-1
TGTGCCAGCTCGCGAGACAGTTCTTCATCGGCTTTCTTT
CASSRDSSSSAFF
>-|TRBV9|-|TRBJ1-4
TGTGCCAGCAGCCCCCCGGCGGAGGGAGAACTGTTTTTT
CASSPPAEGELFF
>-|TRBV19|-|TRBJ1-5
TGTGCCAGTAGTATGTGGGAGGATCAGCCCCAGCATTTT
CASSMWEDQPQHF
>-|TRBV7-9|-|TRBJ1-5
TGTGCCAGCAGCGCAACGGGTGGTGGCAATCAGCCCCAGCATTTT
CASSATGGGNQPQHF
>-|TRBV15|TRBD2|TRBJ2-7
TGTGCCACCAGCAGTGGTTTTCGGGACTACGGTATCCACGAGCAGTACTTC
CATSSGFRDYGIHEQYF
>-|TRBV5-4|-|TRBJ1-1
TGTGCCAGCAGCTCGAAAGCCCAGGGGAACACTGAAGCTTTCTTT
CASSSKAQGNTEAFF
>-|TRBV4-1|TRBD1|TRBJ2-5
TGCGCCAGCAGCCAGGGAATAGCGGGACAGGGGAGAGTCGGAATGGAGACCCAGTACTTC
CASSQGIAGQGRVGMETQYF
>-|TRBV6-5|-|TRBJ2-7
TGTGCCAGCAGTTACGCTCAGGGCGAATACGAGCAGTACTTC
CASSYAQGEYEQYF
>-|TRBV5-1|-|TRBJ1-1
TGCGCCAGCAGCTTCCGGGGTACAGCCGGCCCCCTGAACACTGAAGCTTTCTTT
CASSFRGTAGPLNTEAFF
>-|TRBV6-5|TRBD1|TRBJ1-4
TGTGCCAGCAGTTACTCGACAGGGGCTAATAATGAAAAACTGTTTTTT
CASSYSTGANNEKLFF
>-|TRBV29-1|TRBD2|TRBJ2-1
TGCAGCGTCCGGGGGGGGTCTGTCGATGAGCAGTTCTTC
CSVRGGSVDEQFF
>once|TRBV7-9|-|TRBJ2-2
TGTGCCAGCAGCTTGCGGGGGCTGACCGGGGAGCTGTTTTTT
CASSLRGLTGELFF
>-|TRBV9|-|TRBJ1-2
TGTGCCAGCCGGGAATCAAATATCCCTTATGGCTACACCTTC
CASRESNIPYGYTF
>-|TRBV19|-|TRBJ1-6
TGTGCCAGTAGACAGGGTCGCAATTCACCCCTCCACTTT
CASRQGRNSPLHF
>-|TRBV3-1/TRBV3-2|-|TRBJ1-2
TGTGCCAGCAGCCAAGATTCGCAGATCTATGGCTACACCTTC
CASSQDSQIYGYTF
>-|TRBV9|-|TRBJ2-1
TGTGCCAGCAGAGTCACCCCCCTAACCTACAATGAGCAGTTCTTC
CASRVTPLTYNEQFF
>-|TRBV5-6|-|TRBJ2-3
TGTGCCAGCCGTATGACAGTCACAGATACGCAGTATTTT
CASRMTVTDTQYF
>-|TRBV11-2|-|TRBJ1-2
TGTGCCAGCAGCTTAGGGGGCCTGAACGAGTATGGCTACACCTTC
CASSLGGLNEYGYTF
>-|TRBV19|TRBD1|TRBJ2-7
TGTGCCAGTACTCAGATCCCTGAGACAGGGCTAGGTTTCTACGAGCAGTACTTC
CASTQIPETGLGFYEQYF
>-|TRBV11-2|-|TRBJ2-5
TGTGCCAGCAGCTTGGACGGCTGGAAGTACTTC
CASSLDGWKYF
>once|TRBV10-2|-|TRBJ2-1
TGCGCCAGCAGTGGGGCGGGGGCTGGCTCCTACAATGAGCAGTTCTTC
CASSGAGAGSYNEQFF
>-|TRBV6-1|-|TRBJ1-5
TGTGCCAGCAGTGAAGTTGGGGCAGGGTCACAGCCCCAGCATTTT
CASSEVGAGSQPQHF
>-|TRBV15|-|TRBJ1-2
TGTGCCACCAGCAATATTCTCTATGGCTACACCTTC
CATSNILYGYTF
>-|TRBV12-3/TRBV12-4|TRBD1|TRBJ1-2
TGTGCCAGCAGTATTACAGGGGGCTATGGCTACACCTTC
CASSITGGYGYTF
>-|TRBV13|TRBD1|TRBJ1-6
TGTGCCAGCAGCTTAGTCCAGGAGACAGGGGGTTCACCCCTCCACTTT
CASSLVQETGGSPLHF
>-|TRBV19|-|TRBJ2-7
TGTGCCAGTAGTCCGCCGGGACACGGAACCTCCCATCCCGAGCAGTACTTC
CASSPPGHGTSHPEQYF
>-|TRBV19|-|TRBJ2-1
TGTGCCAGTACCTCAAGTACAGGCAGGTACAATGAGCAGTTCTTC
CASTSSTGRYNEQFF
>-|TRBV19|TRBD1|TRBJ1-5
TGTGCCAGTAGTATGGACAGGGGGGTGGATCAGCCCCAGCATTTT
CASSMDRGVDQPQHF
>-|TRBV7-2|-|TRBJ1-2
TGTGCCAGCAGCTGGGGGGGGACCTATGGCTACACCTTC
CASSWGGTYGYTF
>few|TRBV5-1|-|TRBJ1-1
TGCGCCAGCAGCCCCTCCGTCCTCAACACTGAAGCTTTCTTT
CASSPSVLNTEAFF
>once|TRBV6-5|TRBD2|TRBJ2-3
TGTGCCAGCAGTACAAGCGGGGGGGCTACAGATACGCAGTATTTT
CASSTSGGATDTQYF
>-|TRBV6-5|-|TRBJ1-2
TGTGCCAGCAGTTTTCGGGGAGATGGCTACACCTTC
CASSFRGDGYTF
>-|TRBV6-6|-|TRBJ1-4
TGTGCCAGCAGTTTCGGTGAGAGTAATGAAAAACTGTTTTTT
CASSFGESNEKLFF
>-|TRBV3-1/TRBV3-2|TRBD1|TRBJ2-2
TGTGCCAGCAGCCAAGATCCCTGGCAGGGGGTTGCCGGGGAGCTGTTTTTT
CASSQDPWQGVAGELFF
>-|TRBV30|-|TRBJ1-1
TGTGCCTGGAGTACCCGCGACACTGAAGCTTTCTTT
CAWSTRDTEAFF
>-|TRBV6-4|TRBD1|TRBJ1-2
TGTGCCAGCAAACAAACCGGGACAGCGAACTATGGCTACACCTTC
CASKQTGTANYGYTF
>-|TRBV27|-|TRBJ2-1
TGTGCCAGCAGTTCTAGGAGCTCCTACAATGAGCAGTTCTTC
CASSSRSSYNEQFF
>-|TRBV11-2|-|TRBJ2-4
TGTGCCAGCAGCTTAGAGAGCGGCATTCAGTACTTC
CASSLESGIQYF
>-|TRBV5-1|TRBD2|TRBJ2-7
TGCGCCAGCAGCTTGGCCGTCGGACTAGCGGGGGGCTCCTACGAGCAGTACTTC
CASSLAVGLAGGSYEQYF
>-|TRBV2|-|TRBJ1-1
TGTGCCAGCCGGCTAAACTACTTGGGGGCTTTCTTT
CASRLNYLGAFF
>-|TRBV6-5|TRBD1|TRBJ1-4
TGTGCCAGCAGGAGAGAGGGGGCTGCTGAAAAACTGTTTTTT
CASRREGAAEKLFF
>-|TRBV6-5|-|TRBJ1-1
TGTGCCAGCAGTAGCCTCTCGGGGCGGAGAGCTTTCTTT
CASSSLSGRRAFF
>-|TRBV7-9|-|TRBJ1-6
TGTGCCAGCAGCTTACCCAGCTCCTATAATTCACCCCTCCACTTT
CASSLPSSYNSPLHF
>-|TRBV5-1|-|TRBJ2-5
TGCGCCAGCAGGCCTAGCGTAAGAGAGACCCAGTACTTC
CASRPSVRETQYF
>-|TRBV6-6|TRBD1|TRBJ1-2
TGTGCCAGCGGGGACAGGGCTAACTATGGCTACACCTTC
CASGDRANYGYTF
>-|TRBV6-6|-|TRBJ1-2
TGTGCCAGCAGCTCCGACAGTCCCTATGGCTACACCTTC
CASSSDSPYGYTF
>-|TRBV6-2/TRBV6-3|-|TRBJ1-2
TGTGCCAGCAGCCCGGTGGTGGGTGGCTACACCTTC
CASSPVVGGYTF
>-|TRBV6-5|TRBD1|TRBJ1-5
TGTGCCAGCAGTAAGGACAGGGGGAGCAATCAGCCCCAGCATTTT
CASSKDRGSNQPQHF
>-|TRBV19|-|TRBJ1-6
TGTGCCAGTAGTAAAGGCAGGAGCTATAATTCACCCCTCCACTTT
CASSKGRSYNSPLHF
>once|TRBV14|-|TRBJ1-2
TGTGCCAGCAGCTCTTGGACAGCGAGCTATGGCTACACCTTC
CASSSWTASYGYTF
>-|TRBV19|-|TRBJ2-4
TGTGCCAGTAGTGTGGACAGCAAAAACATTCAGTACTTC
CASSVDSKNIQYF
>-|TRBV6-1|-|TRBJ1-6
TGTGCCAGCAGTGATGGGAATTCACCCCTCCACTTT
CASSDGNSPLHF
>-|TRBV7-2|-|TRBJ1-6
TGTGCCAGCAGTTCCAGGTATTCACCCCTCCACTTT
CASSSRYSPLHF
>-|TRBV5-4|TRBD1|TRBJ2-3
TGTGCCAGCAGCTTGGGGGGGACAGGGGCGCGGGATACGCAGTATTTT
CASSLGGTGARDTQYF
>-|TRBV25-1|-|TRBJ1-2
TGTGCCAGCAGTGGCGAGGGACTGAACTATGGCTACACCTTC
CASSGEGLNYGYTF
>-|TRBV24-1|-|TRBJ2-3
TGTGCCACCAGTGATCCTCAAGGGGGAAGGGCAGATACGCAGTATTTT
CATSDPQGGRADTQYF
>-|TRBV2|-|TRBJ1-5
TGTGCCAGCACGCGACAGGATAATCAGCCCCAGCATTTT
CASTRQDNQPQHF
>-|TRBV11-1|-|TRBJ1-1
TGTGCCAGCAGGCTGGTGAACAATGAGGAGGCTTTCTTT
CASRLVNNEEAFF
>-|TRBV6-1|TRBD1|TRBJ1-5
TGTGCCAGCAGTGAAATGAGGACAGGGAAATATGATCAGCCCCAGCATTTT
CASSEMRTGKYDQPQHF
>-|TRBV27|-|TRBJ2-1
TGTGCCAGCAGTGGAGGGGGAGGTGAGCAGTTCTTC
CASSGGGGEQFF